The clone carrying this T cell receptor beta chain has a handful of counts. Its target is unknown. Investigators amplified TCR beta CDR3 regions from RNA transcripts. The workflow started with a first-round RT-PCR run with HTBI primers and then moved on to a second-round multiplex PCR. Each CDR3 protein is one row after TCRdb ran MiXCR on the multiplex PCR reads. Of around 600,000 distinct CDR3 sequences in the sample, approximately 39% were seen once. Diagnostic conclusions were grounded in clinical symptoms, serum thyroxine, TRAb, thyroid ultrasound and orbital computed tomography. The data belong to a study of Graves' ophthalmopathy and Graves' hyperthyroidism. Across the study: The authors collected peripheral blood at initial diagnosis, before any treatment.

Study conclusions and caveats: The model forecast ophthalmopathy progression, reaching 60% to 71% sensitivity and approximately 72% specificity.

Sequencing was done on a sample of peripheral blood. This TCR came from an adult man with Graves' ophthalmopathy.

The CDR3 sequence: CATSRDPDEQFF. In nucleotides, the CDR3 is TGTGCCACCAGCAGAGACCCAGATGAGCAGTTCTTC. The chain recombines TRBV15 with TRBJ2-1; D is unclear. Germline loops: CDR1 LNHNV, CDR2 YYDKDF (reference sequence). The CDR3 spans 12 residues. Trimming stripped 0 bases from V and 8 bases from J, with 5 bases between. The whole variable domain, filled in from reference TRBV15 and TRBJ2-1, reads DAMVIQNPRYQVTQFGKPVTLSCSQTLNHNVMYWYQQKSSQAPKLLFHYYDKDFNNEADTPDNFQSRRPNTSFCFLDIRSPGLGDTAMYLCATSRDPDEQFFGPGTRLTVL.